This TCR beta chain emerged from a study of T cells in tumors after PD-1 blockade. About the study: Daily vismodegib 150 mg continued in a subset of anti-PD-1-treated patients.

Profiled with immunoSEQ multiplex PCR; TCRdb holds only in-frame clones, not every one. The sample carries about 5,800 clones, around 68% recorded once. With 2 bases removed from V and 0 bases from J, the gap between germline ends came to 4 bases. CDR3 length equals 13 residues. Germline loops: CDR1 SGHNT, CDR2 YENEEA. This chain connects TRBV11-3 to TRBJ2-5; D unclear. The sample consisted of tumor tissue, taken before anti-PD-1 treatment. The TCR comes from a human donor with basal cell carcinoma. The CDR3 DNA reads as TGTGCCAGCAGCTTATATCACCAAGAGACCCAGTACTTC. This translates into CASSLYHQETQYF.